What follows are 7 T cell receptor beta chains derived from one specimen sequenced in a study of regulatory T cells in long-lasting Graves disease. Time point of the sample: newly diagnosed GD, antithyroid drugs for less than 3 months. RNA extracted from PBMCs served as the sequencing template. Through Arm-PCR of CDR3 regions and iRepertoire HTBI primers, TCR beta libraries were built. TCRdb re-analysed the multiplex PCR reads in MiXCR, keeping a single row per CDR3 protein. Of around 480,000 distinct CDR3 sequences listed, roughly a sixth are singletons. The same sample was also used in a study of T cells in Graves' hyperthyroidism and ophthalmopathy.

The source was peripheral blood mononuclear cells (PBMCs), collected at new diagnosis, from a patient treated with antithyroid drugs. Every receptor here comes from a woman aged 40 to 65 with Graves disease.

This chain connects TRBV6-2 or TRBV6-3 to TRBJ1-3, with D uncertain. The CDR3 spans 13 residues. V lost 11 bases to trimming and J lost 0 bases, with 11 bases between them. Germline V gene data show CDR1 as MNHEY and CDR2 as SVGEGT. The CDR3 coding sequence is TGTGCCTCTCTGTGGGCCTCTGGAAACACCATATATTTT. Encoded protein: CASLWASGNTIYF.

The chain carries TRBV19 and TRBJ1-1, with 7 bases lining up with TRBD1. J lost 4 bases, V lost 7 bases, and 12 bases had no gene match. The length of the CDR3 is 15 residues. In germline, CDR1 is LNHDA, CDR2 SQIVND (reference sequence). Written as DNA, the CDR3 is TGTGCCAGTACCTCAGGGGGAGTATTGGGCACTGAAGCTTTCTTT. Encoded protein: CASTSGGVLGTEAFF.

This clonotype was observed many times. The chain is built from TRBV6-2 or TRBV6-3 and TRBJ2-3; 8 nucleotides match TRBD1. The CDR3 covers 17 residues. Germline V gene data show CDR1 as MNHEY and CDR2 as SVGEGT. Trimming took 2 bases from V and 0 from J; bases not matched to a gene: 7. The CDR3, as DNA: TGTGCCAGCAGTTACGAACCACGACAGGGGAGCACAGATACGCAGTATTTT. It translates to CASSYEPRQGSTDTQYF.

There are many counts of this clonotype. DNA for the CDR3: TGCGCCAGCAGTGGGGCCGGGGCTAGCGGGCCCACAGATACGCAGTATTTT. Its protein product is CASSGAGASGPTDTQYF. The rearrangement uses TRBV10-1 and TRBJ2-3, with 8 bases lining up with TRBD2. Germline loops: CDR1 WNHNN, CDR2 SYGVQD (reference sequence). Losses at the gene ends were 4 bases for V and 2 bases for J; bases not matched to a gene: 11. The CDR3 is made up of 17 amino acids.

The gene calls are TRBV6-2 or TRBV6-3 and TRBJ2-7, with 7 bases lining up with TRBD1. V shed 0 bases and J 9 bases; nucleotides not matched to a gene: 11. CDR1 and CDR2 from the germline V gene are MNHEY and SVGEGT. The length of the CDR3 is 15 residues. CDR3 protein: CASSYSTGTARMQYF. Written as DNA, the CDR3 is TGTGCCAGCAGTTACTCCACCGGGACAGCCAGAATGCAGTACTTC.

The chain is built from TRBV5-1 and TRBJ2-5; D might be TRBD2 (7 bases). The CDR3 is 15 amino acids. Germline lookup yields CDR1 SGHRS and CDR2 YFSETQ. Trimming stripped 1 base from V and 1 base from J, with 11 bases between. The CDR3 loop reads CASSLRGAPQETQYF. CDR3 in DNA: TGCGCCAGCAGCTTGCGGGGGGCCCCCCAAGAGACCCAGTACTTC.

As regards this clonotype: Germline is not matched at one junction end, which may reflect a read error. As DNA, the CDR3 is TGCAGCGTTGAAGGGGGATATGTCTACACCTTC. It yields the protein CSVEGGYVYTF. This chain connects TRBV29-1 to TRBJ1-2; D not certain. Germline CDR1 SQVTM, CDR2 ANQGSEA. The CDR3 totals 11 residues. The full variable domain, with the rest looked up from reference TRBV29-1 and TRBJ1-2, is SAVISQKPSRDICQRGTSLTIQCQVDSQVTMMFWYRQQPGQSLTLIATANQGSEATYESGFVIDKFPISRPNLTFSTLTVSNMSPEDSSIYLCSVEGGYVYTFGSGTRLTVV.